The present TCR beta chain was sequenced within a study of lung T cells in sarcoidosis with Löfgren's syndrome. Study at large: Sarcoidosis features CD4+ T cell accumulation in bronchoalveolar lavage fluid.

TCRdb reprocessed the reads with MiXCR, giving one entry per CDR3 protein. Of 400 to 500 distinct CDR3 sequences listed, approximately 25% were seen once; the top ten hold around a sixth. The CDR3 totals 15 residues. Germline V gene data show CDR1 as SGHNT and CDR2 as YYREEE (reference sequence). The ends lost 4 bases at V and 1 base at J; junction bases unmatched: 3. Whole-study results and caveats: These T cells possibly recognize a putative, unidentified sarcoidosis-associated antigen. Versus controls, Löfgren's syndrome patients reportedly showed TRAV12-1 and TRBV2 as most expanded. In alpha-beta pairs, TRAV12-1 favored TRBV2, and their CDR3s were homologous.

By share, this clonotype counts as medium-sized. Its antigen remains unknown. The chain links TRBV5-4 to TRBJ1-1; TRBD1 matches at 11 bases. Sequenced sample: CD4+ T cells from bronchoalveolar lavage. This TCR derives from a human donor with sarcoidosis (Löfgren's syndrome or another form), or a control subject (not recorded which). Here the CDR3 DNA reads TGTGCCAGCAGCGGGACAGGGGGAGGGAACACTGAAGCTTTCTTT. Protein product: CASSGTGGGNTEAFF.